Presented here are 19 T cell receptor beta chains from one specimen sequenced in a study of PD-1 blockade in classical Hodgkin lymphoma. TCRdb's table, derived via immunoSEQ multiplex PCR, lists solely in-frame clones and lacks some. The data hold approximately 160,000 clones, with about 78% observed a single time. The patients all showed relapse after autologous stem cell transplantation, while their brentuximab vedotin exposure varied. The sequences come from peripheral blood mononuclear cells (PBMCs), collected before the second cycle of nivolumab. The origin of the receptors is a human donor with classical Hodgkin lymphoma.

This sequence joins TRBV19 and TRBJ2-7; TRBD1 matches 7 bases. Per germline, CDR1 LNHDA and CDR2 SQIVND (reference sequence). The CDR3 runs to 15 residues. Unmatched junction bases numbered 7, after V lost 3 bases and J lost 2 bases. The CDR3 region is CASSILTGSAYEQYF. In DNA form, the CDR3 reads TGTGCCAGTAGTATTCTGACAGGGTCCGCCTACGAGCAGTACTTC.

The rearrangement uses TRBV6-6 and TRBJ2-2; possible D gene TRBD2, 7 bases. V lost 5 bases and J 4 bases, leaving 14 bases between the germline ends. Germline V gives CDR1 MNHNY, CDR2 SVGAGI (reference sequence). The CDR3 runs 15 residues. The DNA for the CDR3 is TGTGCCAGCAGTAATTACGGGGGGCCCACCGGGGAGCTGTTTTTT. It is translated as CASSNYGGPTGELFF.

The chain couples TRBV7-3 to TRBJ2-6, with TRBD1 identical over 9 bases. The V segment lost 5 bases and the J segment 4 bases; nucleotides outside the gene matches: 3. This CDR3 spans 15 amino acids. Per the germline V gene, CDR1 is SGHTA and CDR2 is FQGTGA. The CDR3 DNA is TGTGCCAGCAGCAACAGGGGGCGCGGGGCCAACGTCCTGACTTTC. This translates into CASSNRGRGANVLTF.

The V gene is TRBV5-8, the J gene TRBJ1-5; D unresolved. Looked up from germline, CDR1 is SGHTS and CDR2 is YDEGEE. The CDR3 totals 16 residues. The V end was cut by 4 bases, the J end by 0 bases, with 14 bases between. Here the CDR3 DNA reads TGTGCCAGCAGCCTAGGGTCAGCATATAGCAATCAGCCCCAGCATTTT. This encodes CASSLGSAYSNQPQHF.

The DNA of the CDR3 is TGCGCCAGCAGCCCGGACAGAGACACTGAAGCTTTCTTT. Protein product: CASSPDRDTEAFF. This chain joins TRBV4-1 and TRBJ1-1; D possibly corresponds to TRBD1 (6 bases). The CDR3 spans 13 residues. Trimming pared 4 bases from V and 3 bases from J, leaving 9 bases between. CDR1 and CDR2 (germline): MGHRA, YSYEKL.

The chain is built from TRBV2 and TRBJ2-5; TRBD1 matches 7 bases. With V trimmed by 6 bases and J by 0 bases, 4 bases remained unmatched. The CDR3 totals 14 residues. CDR1 is SNHLY and CDR2 is FYNNEI in the germline V gene. The CDR3 DNA is TGTGCCAGCAGGCTGGGACAGTACCAAGAGACCCAGTACTTC. Translated, it gives CASRLGQYQETQYF.

The V gene is TRBV7-3, the J gene TRBJ2-7, with D possibly TRBD2 on 6 matching bases. The germline gives CDR1 SGHTA, CDR2 FQGTGA. Trimming stripped 2 bases from V and 12 bases from J, with 20 bases between. This CDR3 has 14 amino acids. In nucleotides, the CDR3 is TGTGCCAGCAGCTTAGGGGAGGAGCGCGGCTTTCCGTACTTC. It codes for CASSLGEERGFPYF. Using reference TRBV7-3 and TRBJ2-7 for the parts outside the CDR3, the full variable domain is GAGVSQTPSNKVTEKGKYVELRCDPISGHTALYWYRQSLGQGPEFLIYFQGTGAADDSGLPNDRFFAVRPEGSVSTLKIQRTERGDSAVYLCASSLGEERGFPYFGPGTRLTVT.

The J gene is TRBJ2-5, the V gene TRBV18; D is unresolved. CDR3 size: 16 residues. Trimming took 3 bases from V and 3 from J, leaving 17 bases between them. Germline V gene lookup returns CDR1 KGHSH and CDR2 LQKENI. Here the CDR3 reads CASSPKSQYSEETQYF. The CDR3 DNA is TGTGCCAGCTCACCGAAAAGCCAATACAGCGAAGAGACCCAGTACTTC.

The V gene is TRBV7-2, the J gene TRBJ1-2, with D possibly TRBD1 on 6 matching bases. V was trimmed by 0 bases and J by 10 bases, leaving 15 bases between them. The CDR3 loop spans 14 amino acids. Germline V gene sequence: CDR1 SGHTA, CDR2 FQGNSA. This CDR3 is CASSLAGTNFDYTF. The DNA for the CDR3 is TGTGCCAGCAGCTTAGCCGGGACAAATTTCGACTACACCTTC.

This clone was counted a single time. The gene calls are TRBV9 and TRBJ2-1; the D gene is possibly TRBD2 (6 bases). The CDR3 consists of 15 residues. The germline V gene has CDR1 SGDLS and CDR2 YYNGEE. Deletions cut 3 bases from V and 3 bases from J, with 13 bases between. The CDR3 coding sequence is TGTGCCAGCAGCGGACCGGGACTTAACTACAATGAGCAGTTCTTC. Translated: CASSGPGLNYNEQFF.

This clone was found once. This chain links TRBV7-2 with TRBJ1-1, with TRBD1 as a possible D gene (5 bases). This CDR3 region has 14 residues. Germline CDR1 and CDR2: SGHTA and FQGNSA. V lost 1 base and J 4 bases, leaving 10 bases between the germline ends. CDR3 sequence (DNA): TGTGCCAGCAGCTTAGATTCAGGGCCCACTGAAGCTTTCTTT. Translated: CASSLDSGPTEAFF.

The chain employs TRBV7-2 and TRBJ1-2; 8 bases map to TRBD1. CDR1 and CDR2 (germline): SGHTA, FQGNSA. J gave up 3 bases and V 5 bases, and 11 bases lay outside the gene matches. The CDR3 length is 16 residues. DNA for the CDR3: TGTGCCAGCAGCGGACATTCAGGGGGCGTTTACTATGGCTACACCTTC. As protein: CASSGHSGGVYYGYTF.

The chain uses TRBV6-1 and TRBJ2-3, with TRBD2 matching 11 bases. CDR1 and CDR2 (germline): MNHNS, SASEGT. Trimming removed 9 bases from V and 5 bases from J; junction bases left unmatched: 10. There are 15 residues in the CDR3. The CDR3 loop is CASSIGTSGQDTQYF. DNA of the CDR3: TGTGCCAGTTCTATCGGGACTAGCGGCCAAGATACGCAGTATTTT.

The gene calls are TRBV14 and TRBJ1-3, with D possibly matching TRBD1 (6 bases). The CDR3 spans 16 residues. V was cut by 1 base and J by 0 bases, with 10 bases left in between. From germline, CDR1 is SGHDN and CDR2 FVKESK. The CDR3 DNA is TGTGCCAGCAGCCAAGGTCAGGGGTACTCTGGAAACACCATATATTTT. Protein product: CASSQGQGYSGNTIYF.

The V call is TRBV6-5, the J call TRBJ1-2; D unresolved. V lost 0 bases to trimming and J lost 0 bases, with 8 bases between them. This CDR3 region has 15 residues. The germline CDR1 and CDR2 sequences are MNHEY and SVGAGI. The CDR3 is CASSYSRWANYGYTF. Written as DNA, the CDR3 is TGTGCCAGCAGTTACTCGAGGTGGGCTAACTATGGCTACACCTTC.

This clone was found once. CDR3 residues: CASTGTSGRAGNEQFF. The CDR3 DNA reads as TGTGCCAGCACCGGGACTAGCGGGAGGGCGGGCAATGAGCAGTTCTTC. The chain recombines TRBV2 with TRBJ2-1, with 16 bases matching TRBD2. Germline CDR1 SNHLY, CDR2 FYNNEI. The CDR3 length is 16 residues. Trimming cost V 7 bases and J 6 bases; bases outside gene matches: 6.

Only one count was recorded for this clone. The chain has TRBV6-4 and TRBJ2-2; no definite D call. Trimming removed 4 bases at V and 2 bases at J, with 14 bases between. CDR3 length: 16 residues. Looked up from germline, CDR1 is MRHNA and CDR2 is SNTAGT. CDR3 nucleotides: TGTGCCAGCAGTGCGGAACCGAATTTCAACACCGGGGAGCTGTTTTTT. It yields the protein CASSAEPNFNTGELFF.

In this sample, this clone turned up once. The chain carries TRBV6-1 and TRBJ1-5; D not certain. The germline V gene encodes CDR1 MNHNS and CDR2 SASEGT. The ends were cut back, 3 bases at V and 4 bases at J, with 10 bases in the middle. The CDR3 contains 14 residues. The CDR3 DNA reads as TGTGCCAGCAGTGAGGAACGGGATAATCAGCCCCAGCATTTT. Amino acid sequence: CASSEERDNQPQHF.

This sequence joins TRBV19 and TRBJ1-2; D ambiguous. The germline CDR1 and CDR2 sequences are LNHDA and SQIVND (reference sequence). The V gene lost 3 bases and the J gene lost 4 bases, with 15 bases spanning the gap. This CDR3 comprises 15 residues. The CDR3 sequence: CASSMARQVIYGYTF. The DNA of the CDR3 is TGTGCCAGTAGTATGGCAAGGCAGGTGATCTATGGCTACACCTTC. Full variable domain (remainder filled in from reference TRBV19 and TRBJ1-2): DGGITQSPKYLFRKEGQNVTLSCEQNLNHDAMYWYRQDPGQGLRLIYYSQIVNDFQKGDIAEGYSVSREKKESFPLTVTSAQKNPTAFYLCASSMARQVIYGYTFGSGTRLTVV.